A single sample gave rise to the 13 T cell receptor beta chains below, sequenced in a study of blood T cell repertoires in COVID-19. Produced via immunoSEQ multiplex PCR; TCRdb's table is partial and in-frame only. The sample includes about 81,000 clones, around 89% of them seen just once. The sample was peripheral blood. These TCRs come from a man in his 70s with active or convalescent COVID-19.

The chain is built from TRBV6-2 or TRBV6-3 and TRBJ2-7; D possibly corresponds to TRBD2 (5 bases). The length of the CDR3 is 14 residues. V shed 2 bases and J shed 4 bases, with 12 bases lying between them. The germline V gene has CDR1 MNHEY and CDR2 SVGEGT. CDR3: CASSYRRGKYEQYF. In DNA form, the CDR3 reads TGTGCCAGCAGTTACCGCAGAGGGAAGTACGAGCAGTACTTC.

The genes are TRBV19 and TRBJ2-1; 9 bases align to TRBD1. CDR1 LNHDA and CDR2 SQIVND come from the germline V gene (reference sequence). The CDR3 loop spans 15 amino acids. The V and J ends lost 7 bases and 6 bases, in that order; junction bases with no gene match: 10. This CDR3 is CASTLGQGRSNEQFF. CDR3 bases: TGTGCCAGTACCCTAGGACAGGGGCGGAGCAATGAGCAGTTCTTC.

The genes are TRBV1 and TRBJ1-1. TRBV1 is designated a pseudogene. The CDR3 extends over 11 amino acids. The CDR3 DNA reads TGCACCAGCAGGCGGGGGACTGAAGCTTTCTTT. Protein: CTSRRGTEAFF.

This rearrangement joins TRBV30 to TRBJ1-2; no clear D gene. V lost 8 bases and J lost 1, with 8 bases in between. The CDR3 loop spans 11 amino acids. Germline V CDR1 and CDR2: GTSNPN, SVGIG (reference sequence). CDR3 sequence (DNA): TGTGCCGGAGACCTTAACTATGGCTACACCTTC. Its protein is CAGDLNYGYTF.

The chain couples TRBV5-3 to TRBJ2-7, with a possible D match to TRBD1 (5 bases). TRBV5-3 is sorted into the ORF group, with uncertain function. The ends were cut back, 6 bases at V and 2 bases at J, with 21 bases in the middle. This CDR3 region has 16 residues. The CDR3 sequence is CARTYNRTTETYEQYF. The CDR3 nucleotides are TGTGCCAGAACCTACAACAGAACGACAGAAACCTACGAGCAGTACTTC.

The rearrangement links TRBV19 to TRBJ1-4, with D possibly being TRBD1 (5 bases). CDR3 length: 14 amino acids. Germline V gene data show CDR1 as LNHDA and CDR2 as SQIVND (reference sequence). Trimming took off 3 bases at V and 11 bases at J, with 16 bases between the two ends. This CDR3 is CASSISREVVKLFF. CDR3 coding DNA: TGTGCCAGTAGTATCTCCAGGGAGGTGGTTAAACTGTTTTTT.

The rearrangement uses TRBV15 and TRBJ1-5; a weak D match, TRBD1 (6 bases). Between the trimmed V and J ends, which lost 0 bases and 7 bases, there was a span of 13 bases. The germline gives CDR1 LNHNV, CDR2 YYDKDF (reference sequence). The CDR3 runs to 15 residues. The CDR3 nucleotides are TGTGCCACCAGCAGAGATGGGCGGGGGCGGCAGCCCCAGCATTTT. It specifies CATSRDGRGRQPQHF.

The chain joins TRBV6-5 to TRBJ2-7; a weak D match, TRBD2 (6 bases). Germline V gene data show CDR1 as MNHEY and CDR2 as SVGAGI. This CDR3 is built from 14 residues. The V gene lost 2 bases and the J gene lost 6 bases, with 14 bases spanning the gap. The CDR3 loop reads CASSYDSGVGEQYF. Written as DNA, the CDR3 is TGTGCCAGCAGTTACGACTCGGGGGTGGGCGAGCAGTACTTC.

The chain combines TRBV27 with TRBJ1-6; maybe TRBD1 (6 bases). With 6 bases removed from V and 7 bases from J, the gap between germline ends came to 16 bases. Germline CDR1 MNHEY, CDR2 SMNVEV (reference sequence). CDR3 length: 15 residues. This CDR3 reads CASSRNREGNSPLHF. CDR3 nucleotides: TGTGCCAGCAGCCGTAACAGGGAAGGGAATTCACCCCTCCACTTT.

This clone was counted once. The rearrangement joins TRBV6-2 or TRBV6-3 to TRBJ1-1, with D uncertain. The ends were cut back, 2 bases at V and 7 bases at J, with 11 bases in the middle. CDR1 and CDR2 from the germline V gene are MNHEY and SVGEGT. The CDR3 spans 13 residues. The CDR3 spells CASSYPGVHEAFF. For the CDR3, the DNA is TGTGCCAGCAGTTACCCGGGTGTGCATGAAGCTTTCTTT.

The chain links TRBV2 to TRBJ2-1; perhaps TRBD2 as D (6 bases). Trimming shortened V by 7 bases and J by 0 bases, and 19 bases separated the two germline ends. CDR3 length equals 17 residues. Per the germline V gene, CDR1 is SNHLY and CDR2 is FYNNEI. The CDR3 here is CASTPRGKSFSYNEQFF. CDR3 nucleotides: TGTGCCAGCACTCCCCGGGGGAAAAGTTTCTCCTACAATGAGCAGTTCTTC.

The J gene is TRBJ1-1, the V gene TRBV19; 7 bases are shared with TRBD1. Germline trimming cut 6 bases from V and 4 bases from J; bases unmatched to any gene: 5. CDR3 size: 13 residues. The V gene's germline CDR1 is LNHDA and CDR2 SQIVND (reference sequence). The CDR3 coding sequence is TGTGCCAGTAGACTTCCAGGGGGCACTGAAGCTTTCTTT. Translation gives CASRLPGGTEAFF.

The gene calls are TRBV7-2 and TRBJ2-5; 8 bases match TRBD2. V lost 2 bases and J lost 0; bases outside the gene matches: 11. Germline CDR1 reads SGHTA; CDR2 reads FQGNSA. The CDR3 length is 18 residues. In DNA, the CDR3 is TGTGCCAGCAGCTTAATTTTTCGGGGGGGCAGCTACCAAGAGACCCAGTACTTC. It is translated as CASSLIFRGGSYQETQYF. The full variable domain, rest sourced from reference TRBV7-2 and TRBJ2-5, is GAGVSQSPSNKVTEKGKDVELRCDPISGHTALYWYRQSLGQGLEFLIYFQGNSAPDKSGLPSDRFSAERTGGSVSTLTIQRTQQEDSAVYLCASSLIFRGGSYQETQYFGPGTRLLVL.